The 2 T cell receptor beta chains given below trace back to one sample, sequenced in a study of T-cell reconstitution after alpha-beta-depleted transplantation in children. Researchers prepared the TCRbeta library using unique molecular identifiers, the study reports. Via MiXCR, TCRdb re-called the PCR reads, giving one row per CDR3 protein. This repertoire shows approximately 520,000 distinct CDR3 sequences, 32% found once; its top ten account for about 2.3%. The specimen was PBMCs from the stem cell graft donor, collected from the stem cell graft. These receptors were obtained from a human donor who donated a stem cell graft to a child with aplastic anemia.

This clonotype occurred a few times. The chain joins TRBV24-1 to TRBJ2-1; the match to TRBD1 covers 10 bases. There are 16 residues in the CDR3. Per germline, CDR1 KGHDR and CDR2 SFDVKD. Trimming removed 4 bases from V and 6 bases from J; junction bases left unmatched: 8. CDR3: CATSDPGTGETNEQFF. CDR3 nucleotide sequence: TGTGCCACCAGTGACCCCGGGACAGGGGAGACCAATGAGCAGTTCTTC.

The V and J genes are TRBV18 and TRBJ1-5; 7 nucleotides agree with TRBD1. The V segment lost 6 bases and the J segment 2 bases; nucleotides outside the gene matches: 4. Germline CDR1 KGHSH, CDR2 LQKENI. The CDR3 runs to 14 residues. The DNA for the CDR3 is TGTGCCAGCTCGGTCGGACAGGGCAATCAGCCCCAGCATTTT. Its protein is CASSVGQGNQPQHF.